This is a list of T cell receptor beta chains from one sample in a study of blood T cells in healthy people across ages. TCRdb analysed the 5' RACE reads with MiXCR anew, one entry per CDR3 protein. The top ten clones hold approximately 17% of a sample with more than 1 million distinct CDR3 sequences, more than 35% of them seen once. The sample comprised blood. The receptors stem from a woman aged 55-75 years in good health. The CDR3 runs from the conserved cysteine through the conserved F or W. The order of the fields is J gene, V gene, D gene, clone size, CDR3 DNA, CDR3 protein. A D gene is named only where the DNA matches it firmly. Where a row states a size, it is once, few, many or the class of an expanded clone; other rows omit it.

TRBJ1-2 | TRBV2 | TRBD1 | - | TGTGCCAGCATAACGGACAGGGAAAGTTATGGCTACACCTTC | CASITDRESYGYTF
TRBJ2-5 | TRBV10-3 | TRBD1 | many | TGTGCCATTGCACAGGGGATTGAGACCCAGTACTTC | CAIAQGIETQYF
TRBJ2-5 | TRBV7-2 | - | - | TGTGCCAGCAGCCCGTCAAAAGTGGGGACCCAGTACTTC | CASSPSKVGTQYF
TRBJ2-7 | TRBV6-2/TRBV6-3 | - | few | TGTGCCAGCAGTTACTCGAGCGAGTTTGGCTACGAGCAGTACTTC | CASSYSSEFGYEQYF
TRBJ2-5 | TRBV11-2 | TRBD2 | - | TGTGCCAGCAGCTTAGTTAGCGGGGCTCCCCAAGAGACCCAGTACTTC | CASSLVSGAPQETQYF
TRBJ2-7 | TRBV27 | TRBD2 | - | TGTGCCAGCAGGCTAGCGGGAGAAACCTACGAGCAGTACTTC | CASRLAGETYEQYF
TRBJ2-5 | TRBV5-1 | - | - | TGCGCCAGCAGTTTGGCACCCGGGACTCCTGGGGAGACCCAGTACTTC | CASSLAPGTPGETQYF
TRBJ2-1 | TRBV28 | - | many | TGTGCCAGCAGTTTAACAGGGAACAATGAGCAGTTCTTC | CASSLTGNNEQFF
TRBJ2-2 | TRBV10-3 | TRBD2 | - | TGTGCCATCACCGGACTAGCGGGGAACACCGGGGAGCTGTTTTTT | CAITGLAGNTGELFF
TRBJ2-7 | TRBV27 | TRBD2 | - | TGTGCCAGCAGTTCCGGGGGACTAGCCCTCTCCTACGAGCAGTACTTC | CASSSGGLALSYEQYF
TRBJ2-3 | TRBV12-3/TRBV12-4 | - | - | TGTGCCAGCAGTTGCAGGGGGGGCGGAGATACGCAGTATTTT | CASSCRGGGDTQYF
TRBJ2-7 | TRBV6-2/TRBV6-3 | TRBD1 | - | TGTGCCAGCAGCCCCCGGGACAGGCAGTACTTC | CASSPRDRQYF
TRBJ1-2 | TRBV20-1 | - | - | TGCGGTGCTAGAGAGTCGGGGGGCTATGGCTACACCTTC | CGARESGGYGYTF
TRBJ1-4 | TRBV29-1 | - | - | TGCAGCGTGTCCTGGGGAGAAAAACTGTTTTTT | CSVSWGEKLFF
TRBJ2-5 | TRBV29-1 | - | many | TGCACCTCGTTGAATAAGGCAGTCCTCCAAGAGACCCAGTACTTC | CTSLNKAVLQETQYF